The clone carrying this T cell receptor (beta chain) was seen a few times. This specimen comes from a study of identical twins. TCRdb used MiXCR to reprocess the 5' RACE reads, holding one entry per CDR3 protein. The repertoire holds roughly 500,000 distinct CDR3 sequences, less than 25% seen once, with about 0.99% in the top ten. The CDR3 contains 15 residues. The V end lost 4 bases, the J end lost 9 bases, and 16 bases lay between the germline ends. Germline-derived CDR1 and CDR2 are SGHTA and FQGNSA. This sample also belongs to another study, concerning T cells expressing NK-cell markers.

Sequencing was performed on CD4+ T cells sorted from blood. This rearrangement joins TRBV7-2 to TRBJ1-6; a possible D gene is TRBD1 (6 bases). The clonotype comes from a woman in her late teens or twenties in good health. The CDR3 loop is CASSSHGGQGSPLHF. Written as DNA, the CDR3 is TGTGCCAGCAGCTCTCACGGGGGGCAGGGTTCACCCCTCCACTTT.